This TCR beta chain was sequenced during a study of shared clonotypes between healthy human individuals. Turning to the study itself: Aged 18 to 49, the donors were a couple of women and three men. Three CD4 naive, three CD4 memory, two CD8 naive and one CD8 memory plate were used per donor.

Terminally differentiated effector memory CD45RA+ cells were left out of the naive CD8 fraction, which was CD45RO-negative and positively selected for CCR7. The CDR3 length is 15 residues. Trimming removed 0 bases from V and 0 bases from J, with 9 bases in between. Germline-derived CDR1 and CDR2 are SGDLS and YYNGEE. At a deep level, the assay was run. Profiled with immunoSEQ multiplex PCR; TCRdb holds only in-frame clones, not every one. The sample includes some 800,000 clones, 80% to 95% seen only once; the top ten take around 24%. The V and J genes are TRBV9 and TRBJ1-1; the D gene is possibly TRBD1 (5 bases). The sequence derives from a man younger than 45 in good health. The specimen was naive CD8+ T cells sorted from blood. CDR3 nucleotide sequence: TGTGCCAGCAGCGTAGGTCAGGGTGTGAACACTGAAGCTTTCTTT. Translating it yields CASSVGQGVNTEAFF.